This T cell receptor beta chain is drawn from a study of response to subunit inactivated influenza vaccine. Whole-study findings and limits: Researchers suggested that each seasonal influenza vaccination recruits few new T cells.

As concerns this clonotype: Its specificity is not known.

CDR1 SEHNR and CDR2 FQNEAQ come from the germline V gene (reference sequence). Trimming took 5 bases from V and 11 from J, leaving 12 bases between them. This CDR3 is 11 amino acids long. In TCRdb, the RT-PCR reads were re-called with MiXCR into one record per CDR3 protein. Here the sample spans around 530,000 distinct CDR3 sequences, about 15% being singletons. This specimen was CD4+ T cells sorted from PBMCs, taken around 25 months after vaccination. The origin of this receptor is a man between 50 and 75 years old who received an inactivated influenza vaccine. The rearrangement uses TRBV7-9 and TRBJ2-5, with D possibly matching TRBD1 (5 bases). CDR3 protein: CASSPLQGQYF. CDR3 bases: TGTGCCAGCAGCCCTCTTCAGGGTCAGTACTTC. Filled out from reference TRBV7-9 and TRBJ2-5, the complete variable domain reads DTGVSQNPRHKITKRGQNVTFRCDPISEHNRLYWYRQTLGQGPEFLTYFQNEAQLEKSRLLSDRFSAERPKGSFSTLEIQRTEQGDSAMYLCASSPLQGQYFGPGTRLLVL.